This T cell receptor (beta chain) was found in a study of metastatic and nonmetastatic thyroid tumors. About the study: A comparison of repertoires was made across blood and tumor or nodule tissue from malignant and benign thyroid patients.

Each patient went into thyroid surgery without having received any treatment. After removal of 5 bases from V and 9 bases from J, the junction contained 13 bases not matched to a gene. The germline V gene has CDR1 LGHNT and CDR2 FRNRAP. This CDR3 is built from 16 residues. The table lists this clone with many counts. What it recognizes is unknown. The study's findings and limits: Reportedly, malignant thyroid tumors had significantly higher TCR beta diversity than benign nodules, in blood and tumor.

In the original workflow: Building a distant-metastasis classifier for papillary thyroid cancer drew on CDR3 differences across clinicopathological groups. Via MiXCR, TCRdb re-called the PCR reads. The V and J calls here are based on TCRdb, not the publication. The top ten clones hold 20% to 25% of a sample with tens of thousands of clones, roughly 15% of them seen once. The sample taken for sequencing was blood. The sequence was obtained from a female donor with papillary thyroid cancer or a benign thyroid nodule (not recorded which). Some clones in this sample may be carry-over from other donors' samples. The chain combines TRBV12-5 with TRBJ2-1; 10 nucleotides match TRBD1. The CDR3 reads CASGPVPGQGLPEQFF. Written as DNA, the CDR3 is TGTGCTAGTGGTCCCGTTCCGGGACAGGGGTTACCTGAGCAGTTCTTC. The entire variable domain, with the rest obtained from reference TRBV12-5 and TRBJ2-1, is as follows: DARVTQTPRHKVTEMGQEVTMRCQPILGHNTVFWYRQTMMQGLELLAYFRNRAPLDDSGMPKDRFSAEMPDATLATLKIQPSEPRDSAVYFCASGPVPGQGLPEQFFGPGTRLTVL.